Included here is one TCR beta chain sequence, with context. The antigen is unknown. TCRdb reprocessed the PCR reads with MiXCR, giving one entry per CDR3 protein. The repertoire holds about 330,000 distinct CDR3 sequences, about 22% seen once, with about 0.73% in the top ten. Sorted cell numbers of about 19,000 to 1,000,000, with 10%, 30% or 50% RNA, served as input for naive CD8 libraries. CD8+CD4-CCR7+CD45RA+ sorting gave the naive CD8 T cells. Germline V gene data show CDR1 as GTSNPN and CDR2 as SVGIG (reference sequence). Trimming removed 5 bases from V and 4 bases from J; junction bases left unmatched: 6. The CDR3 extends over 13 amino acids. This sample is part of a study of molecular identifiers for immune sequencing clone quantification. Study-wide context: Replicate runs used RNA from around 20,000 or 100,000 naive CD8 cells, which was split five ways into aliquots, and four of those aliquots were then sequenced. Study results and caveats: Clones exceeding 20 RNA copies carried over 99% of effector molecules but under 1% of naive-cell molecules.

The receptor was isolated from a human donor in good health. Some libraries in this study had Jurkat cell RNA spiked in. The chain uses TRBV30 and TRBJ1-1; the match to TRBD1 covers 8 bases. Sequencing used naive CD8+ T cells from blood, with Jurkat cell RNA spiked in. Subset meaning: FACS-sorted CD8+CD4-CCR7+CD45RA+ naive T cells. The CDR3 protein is CAWRQGFGTEAFF. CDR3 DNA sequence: TGTGCCTGGCGACAGGGGTTTGGCACTGAAGCTTTCTTT.